One T cell receptor beta chain is described in this entry. The record originates from a study of blood T cell repertoires in COVID-19. Study details: PBMCs, B-cell-depleted T cells, or T cells provided the cDNA or gDNA that made up the material.

Participants were aged about 18 to 90 years, lived in about two dozen US areas, and enrolled virtually. Exposed enrollees had met someone with a PCR-confirmed or clinician-diagnosed COVID-19 case at some point within the 2 weeks before study entry. Sequenced by immunoSEQ multiplex PCR; TCRdb stores in-frame clones only, minus some. The table has 190,000 or so clones, about 86% seen once. CDR1 is SGHRS, CDR2 YFSETQ, per germline. This CDR3 spans 14 amino acids. V shed 3 bases and J 3 bases; nucleotides not matched to a gene: 5. The sequence was collected from a woman between 25 and 40 years old who had been exposed to COVID-19. This chain uses TRBV5-1 with TRBJ2-7; 8 nucleotides line up with TRBD1. Sequenced material: PBMCs or T cells enriched from blood (not recorded which). The CDR3, as DNA: TGCGCCAGCAGCTGGACCGGGACAGGCTACGAGCAGTACTTC. This gives the protein CASSWTGTGYEQYF.